The source of this TCR beta chain is a study of T-cell memory formation after mild COVID-19 (TCRdb year 2021). Regarding the research as a whole: TCR sequence clusters from the two donors were largely donor specific. Two young, previously healthy adult volunteers made up the cohort, one male and one female. T-cell clones expanding and contracting after mild COVID-19 in a couple of donors were tracked by longitudinal TCRalpha and TCRbeta repertoire sequencing. Study-wide findings and limitations: SARS-CoV-2 specificity was not confirmed for the second-wave clones peaking on day 37. Only two mild cases were covered in the study, and larger cohorts including severe cases with pre-infection samples were considered necessary. Clones that contracted from day 15 to 85 showed balanced CD4/CD8 phenotypes, whereas a second wave of clones that expanded from day 15 to 37 leaned towards CD4+. Some responding clones were found in pre-infection memory, which suggests that pre-existing cross-reactive memory T cells took part in the SARS-CoV-2 response. Contracting CD4+ clones turned up mainly in the CM and EM memory subsets, whereas EMRA was where CD8+ clones were enriched.

This clonotype was counted only a few times. Its antigen remains unidentified. The input lacks base qualities; no much larger clone sits a single base away. From a lookup of the germline V gene, CDR1 and CDR2 are SGHRS and YFSETQ. The CDR3 holds 14 amino acids from the cysteine to the phenylalanine. Kept here is only the CDR3 DNA, which spans 42 bases and is read in frame from base 1. V lost 5 bases and J lost 1 base, and the count of bases not matched to a germline gene is 3. Ficoll-Paque density gradient centrifugation was used to isolate PBMCs. For sequencing, an Illumina NovaSeq 6000 was employed. cDNA libraries for TCRalpha and TCRbeta were prepared by 5'RACE using constant-segment primers, with sample barcodes and unique molecular identifiers added. RNA was extracted from every sample with Trizol reagent. Amplification of the libraries took two PCR steps, and the second step added a second sample barcode plus Illumina TruSeq adapters. Libraries were sequenced on an Illumina NovaSeq with 2 x 150 bp paired-end reads. In the paper's pipeline: The reads were demultiplexed and collapsed into UMI-guided consensus sequences using migec v1.2.7. Using mixcr v2.1.11, UMI consensuses were aligned to TRA and TRB V and J templates and then assembled into clonotypes. Expanded or contracted clonotypes were those called significant by both edgeR and NoisET, with noise models trained on biological replicates. For edgeR calls, the thresholds were a false discovery rate-adjusted p below 0.01 and a log2 fold-change of 1. As an exploratory analysis of dynamics, max-normalized trajectories of the 1000 most abundant clonotypes were examined by PCA with hierarchical clustering. Each responding clone was given a CD4 or CD8 phenotype based on the CD4+ and CD8+ repertoires, which had been sequenced separately. The public reads were reanalyzed by TCRdb: fastp trimming at Q25, MiXCR alignment, in-frame beta chains only. Every distinct CDR3 protein forms one entry, paired with its most common genes and DNA. The V and J calls follow TCRdb's processing rather than the paper's. This sample gives nearly 200,000 distinct CDR3 sequences in total; around 16% of them show up just once. Roughly 2.6% of the sample is held by the ten biggest clonotypes.

The sequence links TRBV5-1 to TRBJ2-3, and 8 junction bases match TRBD1. The receptor comes from an adult woman who had mild COVID-19 (a few samples of this study predate the infection). The sample titles of this study are shuffled in the database, so cell type and time point are left out; the donor was told from shared clones. The sample consisted of PBMCs or a T cell subset sorted from them (not recorded which). The CDR3 corresponds to CASRSTGGTDTQYF. Read as DNA, the sequence is TGCGCCAGCAGGTCGACAGGGGGCACAGATACGCAGTATTTT. The full variable domain, with segments outside the CDR3 supplied by the reference TRBV5-1 and TRBJ2-3 proteins, appears as KAGVTQTPRYLIKTRGQQVTLSCSPISGHRSVSWYQQTPGQGLQFLFEYFSETQRNKGNFPGRFSGRQFSNSRSEMNVSTLELGDSALYLCASRSTGGTDTQYFGPGTRLTVL.